This T cell receptor (beta chain) was documented in a study of T cell responses to AZD1222 COVID-19 vaccine. For the study at large: Analyses pooled second doses at about 4 or about 12 weeks.

Of note for this clone: The antigen remains unidentified.

Germline CDR1 reads MNHEY; CDR2 reads SVGAGI. V gave up 8 bases and J gave up 7 bases; unmatched junction bases: 8. This CDR3 has 14 amino acids. Notes on the study in general: Most donors were white British and more were female, and clonal diversity was possibly underestimated. A reported finding is that nearly half of spike-specific TCRs target unmutated variant regions.

Some clones are missing from TCRdb's copy, which holds only in-frame ones; the method was immunoSEQ multiplex PCR. The data contain about 100,000 clones, roughly 91% of them singletons. This clonotype was sampled from an adult in good health. The V and J genes are TRBV6-5 and TRBJ1-6; TRBD1 agrees at 7 bases. This specimen consisted of peripheral blood, obtained on day 0 of AZD1222 vaccination. The CDR3 nucleotides are TGTGCCAGCTCCTCCGGGACAGAGAATTCACCCCTCCACTTT. Translating gives CASSSGTENSPLHF.